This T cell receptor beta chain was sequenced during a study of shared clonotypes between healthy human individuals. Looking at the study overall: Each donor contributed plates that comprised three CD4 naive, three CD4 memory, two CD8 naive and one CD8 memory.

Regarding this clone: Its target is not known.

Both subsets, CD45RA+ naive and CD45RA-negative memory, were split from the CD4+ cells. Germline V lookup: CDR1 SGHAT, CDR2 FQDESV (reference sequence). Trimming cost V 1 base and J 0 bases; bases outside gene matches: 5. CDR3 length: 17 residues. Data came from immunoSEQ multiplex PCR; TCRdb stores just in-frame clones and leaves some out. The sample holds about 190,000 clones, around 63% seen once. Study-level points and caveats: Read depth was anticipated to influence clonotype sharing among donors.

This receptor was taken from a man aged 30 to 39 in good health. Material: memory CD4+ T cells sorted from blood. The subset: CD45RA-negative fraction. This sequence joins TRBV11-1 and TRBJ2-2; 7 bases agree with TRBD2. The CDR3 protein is CASSLVASGANTGELFF. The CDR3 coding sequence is TGTGCCAGCAGCTTAGTTGCTAGCGGAGCGAACACCGGGGAGCTGTTTTTT.